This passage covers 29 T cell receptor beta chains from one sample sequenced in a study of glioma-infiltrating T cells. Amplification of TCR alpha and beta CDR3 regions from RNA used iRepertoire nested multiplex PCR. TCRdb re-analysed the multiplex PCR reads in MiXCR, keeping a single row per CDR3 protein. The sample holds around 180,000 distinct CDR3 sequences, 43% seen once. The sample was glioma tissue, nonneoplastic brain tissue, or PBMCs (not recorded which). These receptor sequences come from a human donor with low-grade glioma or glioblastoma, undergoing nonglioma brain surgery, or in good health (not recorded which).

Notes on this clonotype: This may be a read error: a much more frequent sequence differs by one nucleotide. The CDR3 DNA sequence: TGTGCCACCAGTAGTGAGCGGGGCCGAAAAGATACGCAGTATTTT. Protein: CATSSERGRKDTQYF. The chain carries TRBV15 and TRBJ2-3, with TRBD2 matching 7 bases. The V gene's germline CDR1 is LNHNV and CDR2 YYDKDF (reference sequence). This CDR3 region has 15 residues. Trimming at V came to 6 bases and at J to 5 bases, leaving 11 bases not matched to a gene.

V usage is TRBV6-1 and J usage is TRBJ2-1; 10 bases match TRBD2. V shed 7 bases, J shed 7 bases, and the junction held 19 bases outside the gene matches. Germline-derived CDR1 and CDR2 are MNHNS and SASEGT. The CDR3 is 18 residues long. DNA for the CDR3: TGTGCCAGCAACGCGTTAGGTCTAGCGGGAGTATTTAATAATGAGCAGTTCTTC. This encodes CASNALGLAGVFNNEQFF.

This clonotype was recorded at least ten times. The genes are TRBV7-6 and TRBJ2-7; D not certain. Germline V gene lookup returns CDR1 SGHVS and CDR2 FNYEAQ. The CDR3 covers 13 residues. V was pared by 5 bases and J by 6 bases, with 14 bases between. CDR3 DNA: TGTGCCAGCAGCAAATCGCGATCAACCGAGCAGTACTTC. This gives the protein CASSKSRSTEQYF. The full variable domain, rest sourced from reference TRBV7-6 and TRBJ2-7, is GAGVSQSPRYKVTKRGQDVALRCDPISGHVSLYWYRQALGQGPEFLTYFNYEAQQDKSGLPNDRFSAERPEGSISTLTIQRTEQRDSAMYRCASSKSRSTEQYFGPGTRLTVT.

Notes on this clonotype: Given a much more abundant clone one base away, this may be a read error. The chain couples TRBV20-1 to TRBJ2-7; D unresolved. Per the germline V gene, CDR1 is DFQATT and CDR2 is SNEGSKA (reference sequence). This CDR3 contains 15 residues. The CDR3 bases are TGCAGTGCTAGAGCTCCCGCAGATCATTCAGGCGAGAAGTACTTC. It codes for CSARAPADHSGEKYF.

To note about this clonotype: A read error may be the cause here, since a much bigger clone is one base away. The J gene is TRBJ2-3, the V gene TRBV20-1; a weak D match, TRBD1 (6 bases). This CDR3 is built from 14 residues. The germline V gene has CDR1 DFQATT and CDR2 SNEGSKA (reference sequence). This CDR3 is CSVVGQGPTDKQYF. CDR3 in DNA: TGCAGCGTTGTAGGTCAGGGGCCCACAGATAAGCAGTATTTT.

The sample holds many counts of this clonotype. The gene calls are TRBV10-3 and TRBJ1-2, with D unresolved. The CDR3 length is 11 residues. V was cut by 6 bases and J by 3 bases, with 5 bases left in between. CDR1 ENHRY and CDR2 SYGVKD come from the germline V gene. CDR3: CAISGDYGYTF. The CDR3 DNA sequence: TGTGCCATCAGCGGAGACTATGGCTACACCTTC.

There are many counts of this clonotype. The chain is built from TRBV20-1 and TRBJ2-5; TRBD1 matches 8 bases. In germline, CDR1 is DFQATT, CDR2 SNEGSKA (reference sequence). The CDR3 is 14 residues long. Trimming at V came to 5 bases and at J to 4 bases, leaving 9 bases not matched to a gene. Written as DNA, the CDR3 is TGCAGTGCTGACCCCGGACAGGGATCAGAGACCCAGTACTTC. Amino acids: CSADPGQGSETQYF.

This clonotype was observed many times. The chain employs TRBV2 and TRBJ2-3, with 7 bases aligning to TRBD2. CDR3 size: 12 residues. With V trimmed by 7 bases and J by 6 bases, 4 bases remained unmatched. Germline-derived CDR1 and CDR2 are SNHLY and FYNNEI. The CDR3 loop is CASKREGDTQYF. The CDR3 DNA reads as TGTGCCAGCAAGCGGGAAGGGGATACGCAGTATTTT.

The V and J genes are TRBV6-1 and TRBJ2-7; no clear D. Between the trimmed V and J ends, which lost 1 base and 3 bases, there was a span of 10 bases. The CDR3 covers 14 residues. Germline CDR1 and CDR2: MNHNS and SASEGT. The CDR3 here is CASSEGAQFYEQYF. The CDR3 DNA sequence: TGTGCCAGCAGTGAAGGGGCACAATTCTACGAGCAGTACTTC.

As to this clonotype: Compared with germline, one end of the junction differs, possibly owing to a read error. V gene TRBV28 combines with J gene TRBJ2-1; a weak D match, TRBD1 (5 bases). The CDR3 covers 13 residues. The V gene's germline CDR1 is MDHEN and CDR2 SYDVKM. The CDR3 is CASSPPFRDEKLF. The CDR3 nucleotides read TGTGCCAGCAGTCCGCCCTTCAGGGATGAGAAGTTATTC.

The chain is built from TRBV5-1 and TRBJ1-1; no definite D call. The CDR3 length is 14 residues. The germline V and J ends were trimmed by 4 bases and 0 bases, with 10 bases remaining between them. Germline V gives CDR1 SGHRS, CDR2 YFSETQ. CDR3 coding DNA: TGCGCCAGCAGCCCCTCGACACTGAACACTGAAGCTTTCTTT. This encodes CASSPSTLNTEAFF.

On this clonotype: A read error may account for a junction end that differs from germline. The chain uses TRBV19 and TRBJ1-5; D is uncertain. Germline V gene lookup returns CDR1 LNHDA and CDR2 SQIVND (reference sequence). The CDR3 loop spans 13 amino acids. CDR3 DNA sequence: TGTGCCAGTAGTATACCTGGGGTGGAGCCCCAGAATTTT. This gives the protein CASSIPGVEPQNF.

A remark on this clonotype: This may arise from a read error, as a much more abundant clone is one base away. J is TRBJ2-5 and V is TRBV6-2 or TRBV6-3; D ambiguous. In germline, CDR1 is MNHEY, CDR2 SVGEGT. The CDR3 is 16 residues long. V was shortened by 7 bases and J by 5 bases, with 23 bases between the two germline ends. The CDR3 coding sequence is TGTGCCAGCATCCCTCCAAGACAATTATTTGGGGAGACCCAGTACTTC. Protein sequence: CASIPPRQLFGETQYF.

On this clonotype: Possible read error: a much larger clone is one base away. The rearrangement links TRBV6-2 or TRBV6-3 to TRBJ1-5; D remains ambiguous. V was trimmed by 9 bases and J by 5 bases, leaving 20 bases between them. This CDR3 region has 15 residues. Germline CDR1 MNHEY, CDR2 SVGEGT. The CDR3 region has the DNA TGTGCCAGAAGCCAAGATATGACCGAAGATCAGCCCCAGCATTTT. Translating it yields CARSQDMTEDQPQHF.

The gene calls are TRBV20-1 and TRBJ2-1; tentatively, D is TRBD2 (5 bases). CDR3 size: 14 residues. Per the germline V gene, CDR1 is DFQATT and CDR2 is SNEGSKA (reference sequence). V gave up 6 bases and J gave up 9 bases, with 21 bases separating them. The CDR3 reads CSAATRGSRGEQFF. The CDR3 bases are TGCAGTGCCGCCACTAGAGGGAGCAGAGGTGAGCAGTTCTTC.

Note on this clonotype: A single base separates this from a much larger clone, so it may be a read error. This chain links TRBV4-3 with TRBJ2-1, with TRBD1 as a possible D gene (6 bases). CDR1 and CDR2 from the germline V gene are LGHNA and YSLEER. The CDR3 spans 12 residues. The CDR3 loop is CARSLEGDEQFF. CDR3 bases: TGCGCCAGAAGCCTAGAGGGGGATGAGCAGTTCTTC.

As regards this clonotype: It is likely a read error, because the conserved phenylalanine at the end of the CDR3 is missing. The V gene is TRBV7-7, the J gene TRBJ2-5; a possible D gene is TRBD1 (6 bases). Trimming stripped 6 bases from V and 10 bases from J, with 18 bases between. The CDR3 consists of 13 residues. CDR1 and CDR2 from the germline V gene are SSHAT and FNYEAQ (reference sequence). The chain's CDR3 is CASSETGFGNQYL. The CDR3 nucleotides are TGTGCCAGCAGTGAAACAGGGTTCGGGAACCAGTACTTA.

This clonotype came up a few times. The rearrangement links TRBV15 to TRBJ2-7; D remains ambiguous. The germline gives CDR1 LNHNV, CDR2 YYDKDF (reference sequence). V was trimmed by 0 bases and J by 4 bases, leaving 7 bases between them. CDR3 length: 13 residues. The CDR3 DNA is TGTGCCACCAGCAGAGATCCCGCATACGAGCAGTACTTC. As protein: CATSRDPAYEQYF. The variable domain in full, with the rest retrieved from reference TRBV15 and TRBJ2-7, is DAMVIQNPRYQVTQFGKPVTLSCSQTLNHNVMYWYQQKSSQAPKLLFHYYDKDFNNEADTPDNFQSRRPNTSFCFLDIRSPGLGDTAMYLCATSRDPAYEQYFGPGTRLTVT.

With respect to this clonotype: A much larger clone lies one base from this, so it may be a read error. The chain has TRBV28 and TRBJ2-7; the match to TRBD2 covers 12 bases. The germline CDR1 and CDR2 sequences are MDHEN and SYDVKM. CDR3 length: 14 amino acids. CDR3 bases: TGTGCCTGCAGGGGACTAGCGGGTCCATACGAGCAGTACTTC. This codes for CACRGLAGPYEQYF.

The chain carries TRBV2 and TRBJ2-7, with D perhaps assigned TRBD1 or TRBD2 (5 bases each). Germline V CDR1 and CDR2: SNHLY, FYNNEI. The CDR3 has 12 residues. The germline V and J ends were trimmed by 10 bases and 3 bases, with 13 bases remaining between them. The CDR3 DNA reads TGTGCCATTAACTGGGGGAGCTACGAGCAGTACTTC. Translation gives CAINWGSYEQYF.

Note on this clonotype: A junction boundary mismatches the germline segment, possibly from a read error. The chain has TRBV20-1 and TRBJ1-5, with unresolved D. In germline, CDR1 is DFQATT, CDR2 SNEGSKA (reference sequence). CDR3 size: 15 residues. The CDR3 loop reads CSARDNLAPNQPQHF. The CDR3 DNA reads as TGTAGTGCTAGAGATAATCTGGCCCCGAATCAGCCCCAGCATTTT.

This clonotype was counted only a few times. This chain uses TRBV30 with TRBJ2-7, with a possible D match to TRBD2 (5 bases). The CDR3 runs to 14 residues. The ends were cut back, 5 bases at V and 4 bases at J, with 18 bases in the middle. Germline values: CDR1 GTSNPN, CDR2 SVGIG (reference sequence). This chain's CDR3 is CAWEVQAVGYEQYF. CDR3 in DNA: TGTGCCTGGGAGGTCCAAGCGGTCGGATACGAGCAGTACTTC.

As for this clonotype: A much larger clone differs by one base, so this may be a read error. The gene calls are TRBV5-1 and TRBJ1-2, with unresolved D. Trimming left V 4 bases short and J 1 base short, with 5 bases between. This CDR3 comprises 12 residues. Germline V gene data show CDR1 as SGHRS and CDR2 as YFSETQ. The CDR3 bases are TGCGCCAGCAGCAAGCTTAACTATGGCTACACCTTC. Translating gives CASSKLNYGYTF.

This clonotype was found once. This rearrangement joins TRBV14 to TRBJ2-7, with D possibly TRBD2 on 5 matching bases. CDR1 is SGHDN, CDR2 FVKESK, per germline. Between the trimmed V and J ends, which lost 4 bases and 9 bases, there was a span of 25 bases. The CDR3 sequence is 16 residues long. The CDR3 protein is CASSLQESGPHRGQYF. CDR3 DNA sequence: TGTGCCAGCAGCCTCCAGGAGAGCGGTCCTCACCGGGGGCAGTACTTC.

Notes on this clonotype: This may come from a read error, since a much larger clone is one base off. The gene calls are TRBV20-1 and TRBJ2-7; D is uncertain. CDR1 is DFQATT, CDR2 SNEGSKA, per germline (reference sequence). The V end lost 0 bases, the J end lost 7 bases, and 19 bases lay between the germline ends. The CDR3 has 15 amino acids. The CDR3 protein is CSARDRQISYNEQYF. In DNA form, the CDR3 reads TGCAGTGCTAGAGACAGGCAGATCTCCTACAATGAGCAGTACTTC.

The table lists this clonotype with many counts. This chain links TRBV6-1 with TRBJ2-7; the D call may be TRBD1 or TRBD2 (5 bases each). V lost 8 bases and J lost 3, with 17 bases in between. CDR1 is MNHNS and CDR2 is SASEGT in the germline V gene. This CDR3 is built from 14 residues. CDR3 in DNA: TGTGCCAGCGACCGGGGCTTACCTCTCTACGAGCAGTACTTC. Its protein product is CASDRGLPLYEQYF.

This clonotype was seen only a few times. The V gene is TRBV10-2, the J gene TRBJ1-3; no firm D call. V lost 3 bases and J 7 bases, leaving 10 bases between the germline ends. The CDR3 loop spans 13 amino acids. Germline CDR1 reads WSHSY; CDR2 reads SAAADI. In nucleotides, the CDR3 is TGCGCCAGCAGTGAAGTAAGCCGGAACACCATATATTTT. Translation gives CASSEVSRNTIYF.

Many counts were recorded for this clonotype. Written as DNA, the CDR3 is TGTGCCAGCAGTTTGGGAAGGGTTGGTCAGCCCCAGCATTTT. Amino acid sequence: CASSLGRVGQPQHF. The chain recombines TRBV28 with TRBJ1-5; D unresolved. Per the germline V gene, CDR1 is MDHEN and CDR2 is SYDVKM. This CDR3 spans 14 amino acids. V lost 3 bases, J lost 6 bases, and 12 bases lay in between.

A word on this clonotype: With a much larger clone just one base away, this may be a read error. The CDR3 sequence: CASSQYNRARPLFDFF. The DNA of the CDR3 is TGTGCCAGCAGCCAATATAACAGGGCAAGACCTCTCTTTGATTTCTTT. The chain has TRBV14 and TRBJ1-1, with a possible D match to TRBD1 (6 bases). Looked up from germline, CDR1 is SGHDN and CDR2 is FVKESK. The V gene lost 2 bases and the J gene lost 13 bases, with 26 bases spanning the gap. The CDR3 loop spans 16 amino acids.